These T cell receptor beta chains were read from a single sample in a study of blood T cell repertoires in COVID-19. Assay: immunoSEQ multiplex PCR; the TCRdb copy retains only in-frame clones and omits some. The sample includes some 310,000 clones, 87% seen only once; the top ten take 1%. The source material was peripheral blood. Receptor source: a man over 45 with active or convalescent COVID-19. CDR3s include the opening cysteine and the closing phenylalanine or tryptophan. D genes are given only for firm matches. A clone size is listed for some rows: how often the clone was seen (once, few, many), or a class if it is expanded.

clone_size,d_call,j_call,v_call,cdr3_nt,cdr3_aa
NA,NA,TRBJ1-3,TRBV15,TGTGCCACCAGCAGACCTCCAGGGGACGGCGAAAACACCATATATTTT,CATSRPPGDGENTIYF
NA,TRBD2,TRBJ2-7,TRBV19,TGTGCCAGTAGTATAGATCTGGCGGCTAGCGGGAGCTACGAGCAGTACTTC,CASSIDLAASGSYEQYF
NA,TRBD1,TRBJ1-2,TRBV28,TGTGCCAGCAGTTCTGGACAGGTTATGGATGGCTACACCTTC,CASSSGQVMDGYTF
NA,NA,TRBJ2-1,TRBV12-3/TRBV12-4,TGTGCCAGCATTAGCGCCTACAATGAGCAGTTCTTC,CASISAYNEQFF
NA,TRBD2,TRBJ2-7,TRBV2,TGTGCCAGCAGTGTAGGTAGCGGGAGATCCGGCGAGCAGTACTTC,CASSVGSGRSGEQYF
NA,TRBD1,TRBJ2-5,TRBV29-1,TGCAGCGTTGGGGGGACAGGGGCAGAGACCCAGTACTTC,CSVGGTGAETQYF
NA,NA,TRBJ1-2,TRBV24-1,TGTGCCACAAAAGGGGCGGACCATTCCAACTATGGCTACACCTTC,CATKGADHSNYGYTF
NA,TRBD1,TRBJ2-3,TRBV4-2,TGTGCCCGCAGCCTCATTCCAAGGGGGCCTACTAGCACAGATACGCAGTATTTT,CARSLIPRGPTSTDTQYF
NA,NA,TRBJ1-1,TRBV10-3,TGTGCCATCGGGGACATGTACACTGAAGCTTTCTTT,CAIGDMYTEAFF
NA,NA,TRBJ2-3,TRBV18,TGTGCCAGCTCACCAACAGAAACCCCAGATACGCAGTATTTT,CASSPTETPDTQYF
NA,NA,TRBJ1-1,TRBV24-1,TGTGCCACCCAAGGCGGGGGCACTGAAGCTTTCTTT,CATQGGGTEAFF
NA,NA,TRBJ2-7,TRBV7-2,TGTGCCAGCAGCGCGTTCCAGGGCTCCTACGAGCAGTACTTC,CASSAFQGSYEQYF
NA,NA,TRBJ1-4,TRBV2,TGTGCCAATAAGGGGGTGGGCGAAAAACTGTTTTTT,CANKGVGEKLFF
once,NA,TRBJ2-5,TRBV29-1,TGCAGCGTCGTCTATAGGTGGGAGATTAGAGAGACCCAGTACTTC,CSVVYRWEIRETQYF
few,NA,TRBJ2-7,TRBV19,TGTGCCAGTAGTCTAGATCGGAGATACGAGCAGTACTTC,CASSLDRRYEQYF
NA,NA,TRBJ1-1,TRBV28,TGTGCCAGCAGTACCTCAGGGGCGGGGGTCACTGAAGCTTTCTTT,CASSTSGAGVTEAFF
few,TRBD1,TRBJ2-7,TRBV4-1,TGCGCCAGCAGCCAAGATGACCCCCGGACAGGGGGCTATGTCTACGAGCAGTACTTC,CASSQDDPRTGGYVYEQYF
NA,TRBD2,TRBJ2-3,TRBV3-1/TRBV3-2,TGTGCCAGCAGCCAAGATTATTGGAAGGGAGCGGGGTTCGCTAGCACAGATACGCAGTATTTT,CASSQDYWKGAGFASTDTQYF
few,TRBD2,TRBJ2-7,TRBV18,TGTGCCAGCTCGCCACCGGGACTAGCGGGAATCTACGAGCAGTACTTC,CASSPPGLAGIYEQYF
NA,NA,TRBJ1-1,TRBV18,TGTGCCAGCTCACCCCGGAGTAGTTGGGGCAGGAAAACTGAAGCTTTCTTT,CASSPRSSWGRKTEAFF
NA,NA,TRBJ1-5,TRBV19,TGTGCCAGTAGTTCTCCCTCCAGGGGAAGCAATCAGCCCCAGCATTTT,CASSSPSRGSNQPQHF
few,NA,TRBJ1-1,TRBV5-1,TGCGCCAGCAGCTTGGCCAGCGTCAACACTGAAGCTTTCTTT,CASSLASVNTEAFF
NA,TRBD1,TRBJ2-1,TRBV2,TGTGCCAGCAGTGACCCCCCTACAGGGGCGCCCTACAATGAGCAGTTCTTC,CASSDPPTGAPYNEQFF
few,NA,TRBJ2-3,TRBV3-1/TRBV3-2,TGTGCCAGCAGCTGGGCTCGCACAGATACGCAGTATTTT,CASSWARTDTQYF
NA,NA,TRBJ2-7,TRBV7-8,TGTGCCAGCAGCTTAGACAAAAGCTCCTACGAGCAGTACTTC,CASSLDKSSYEQYF
NA,TRBD1,TRBJ2-1,TRBV30,TGTGCCTGCGGACAGGACTTATCCTACAATGAGCAGTTCTTC,CACGQDLSYNEQFF
NA,NA,TRBJ1-2,TRBV27,TGTGCCAGCAGTTTTCGAGGTACGAATAACTATGGCTACACCTTC,CASSFRGTNNYGYTF
once,TRBD1,TRBJ1-6,TRBV20-1,TGCAGTGCTAGTATGACAGGGACCAATAATTCACCCCTCCACTTT,CSASMTGTNNSPLHF
NA,NA,TRBJ1-1,TRBV5-1,TGCGCCAGCAGCAATGACAGGAACACTGAAGCTTTCTTT,CASSNDRNTEAFF
once,TRBD1,TRBJ2-7,TRBV7-6,TGTGCCAGCAGCTTAGGACAGGGCGACGAGCAGTACTTC,CASSLGQGDEQYF
NA,NA,TRBJ2-7,TRBV2,TGTGCCAGCAGTGAACAGGGAACCTACGAGCAGTACTTC,CASSEQGTYEQYF
NA,TRBD2,TRBJ2-1,TRBV28,TGTGCCAGCAGGCCCGGCGGACTAGCGGGGGACTACAATGAGCAGTTCTTC,CASRPGGLAGDYNEQFF
once,NA,TRBJ2-1,TRBV21-1,TGTGCCAGCAGCAAATGGGGCGGGAGAGTTTTCAATGAGCAGTTCTTC,CASSKWGGRVFNEQFF
once,TRBD1,TRBJ2-7,TRBV5-1,TGCGCCAGCAGCGCAGGACAGGCGAGCGAGCAGTACTTC,CASSAGQASEQYF
NA,TRBD1,TRBJ2-4,TRBV7-3,TGTGCCAGCAGCCCCGACAGGGGAAACATTCAGTACTTC,CASSPDRGNIQYF
few,NA,TRBJ2-2,TRBV7-9,TGTGCCAGCAGCTTCGGGGGACACACCGGGGAGCTGTTTTTT,CASSFGGHTGELFF
NA,NA,TRBJ2-6,TRBV7-2,TGTGCCAGCAGCGTAACCCCCCTATCCTCTGGGGCCAACGTCCTGACTTTC,CASSVTPLSSGANVLTF
NA,NA,TRBJ2-7,TRBV19,TGTGCCAGTACCAAACAATCAGGGGTACTCTCCTACGAGCAGTACTTC,CASTKQSGVLSYEQYF
once,TRBD1,TRBJ2-3,TRBV7-9,TGTGCCAGCAGCCGGGACAGCAGCACAGATACGCAGTATTTT,CASSRDSSTDTQYF
NA,NA,TRBJ1-2,TRBV3-1/TRBV3-2,TGTGCCAGCAGCCAAGATGGGGGACTTGGCTACACCTTC,CASSQDGGLGYTF
once,NA,TRBJ1-2,TRBV2,TGTGCCAGCAGTCGGAACTACAGGGATGGTGGCTACACCTTC,CASSRNYRDGGYTF